This T cell receptor beta chain was found in a study of breast tumors, draining lymph nodes, adjacent tissues. The CDR3 spans 16 residues. The V end was cut by 4 bases, the J end by 3 bases, with 16 bases between. Germline assignment: CDR1 SGHTA and CDR2 FQGNSA. TCRdb recomputed calls from the multiplex PCR reads with MiXCR, one row per CDR3 protein. The profile shows 10,000 to 15,000 distinct CDR3 sequences, 30% to 45% of them singletons. There are many counts of this clonotype. Its specificity is unknown. Study-level results: That most tumor T cells come from lymph nodes remained unproven. Data fit most tumor T cells coming from lymph node, expanding in tumor. Tumor TCR diversity was below lymph nodes but above nontumor tissue. Luminal-like breast cancer showed significantly higher tumor–nontumor repertoire similarity than basal-like.

This clonotype originated in a female donor with breast cancer. Some clones in this sample may be carry-over from other donors' samples. The chain employs TRBV7-2 and TRBJ2-1; TRBD2 is a possible D gene (6 bases). The source material was breast tumor tissue. The CDR3 region is CASSSTAGTLYNEQFF. The DNA for the CDR3 is TGTGCCAGCAGCTCTACCGCCGGGACTCTCTACAATGAGCAGTTCTTC. The full variable domain, completed using reference TRBV7-2 and TRBJ2-1, is GAGVSQSPSNKVTEKGKDVELRCDPISGHTALYWYRQSLGQGLEFLIYFQGNSAPDKSGLPSDRFSAERTGGSVSTLTIQRTQQEDSAVYLCASSSTAGTLYNEQFFGPGTRLTVL.